The T cell receptor (beta chain) under discussion was sequenced for a study of control samples from healthy donors and cancer patients. V dropped 3 bases and J dropped 0 bases, with 9 bases sitting between them. The CDR3 has 15 residues. Germline V lookup: CDR1 SGDLS, CDR2 YYNGEE. Repertoires were generated with immunoSEQ multiplex PCR, while TCRdb's copy carries only in-frame clones and drops some. The table includes just under 75,000 clones, about 90% detected once. The genes are TRBV9 and TRBJ2-2; TRBD1 might be the D (6 bases). The sequence was collected from a woman aged 50 to 60 in good health. The sequenced material came from blood. CDR3 coding DNA: TGTGCCAGCAGCGAGACAGGACCGAACACCGGGGAGCTGTTTTTT. As protein: CASSETGPNTGELFF.